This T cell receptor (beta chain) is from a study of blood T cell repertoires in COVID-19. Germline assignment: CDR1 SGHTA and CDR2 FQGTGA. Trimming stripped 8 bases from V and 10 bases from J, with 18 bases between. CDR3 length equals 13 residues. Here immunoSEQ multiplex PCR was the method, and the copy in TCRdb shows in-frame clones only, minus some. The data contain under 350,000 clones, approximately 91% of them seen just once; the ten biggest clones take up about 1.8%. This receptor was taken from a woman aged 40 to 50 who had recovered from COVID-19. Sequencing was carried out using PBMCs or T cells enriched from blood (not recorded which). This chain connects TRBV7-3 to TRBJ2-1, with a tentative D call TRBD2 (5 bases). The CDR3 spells CASGPSIPGEQFF. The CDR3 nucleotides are TGTGCCAGCGGCCCTAGCATTCCCGGCGAGCAGTTCTTC.